This T cell receptor (beta chain) appears in the sequencing data of a study of blood T cells in healthy people across ages. Germline assignment: CDR1 LGHDT and CDR2 YNNKEL (reference sequence). Trimming shortened V by 3 bases and J by 4 bases, and 15 bases separated the two germline ends. The CDR3 is 15 residues long. Primers used in a second PCR of roughly 6 to 11 cycles were a sample-barcoded 5' primer and a J-beta primer mix. Via MiXCR, TCRdb re-called the 5' RACE reads, giving one row per CDR3 protein. The sample contains 780,000 or so distinct CDR3 sequences, 56% of which appear only once. The specimen was blood. The rearrangement uses TRBV3-1 and TRBJ1-2, with D uncertain. The sequence came from a man aged 35 to 55 in good health. CDR3 sequence: CASSQEGGVIYGYTF. DNA of the CDR3: TGTGCCAGCAGCCAGGAAGGAGGAGTAATCTATGGCTACACCTTC.